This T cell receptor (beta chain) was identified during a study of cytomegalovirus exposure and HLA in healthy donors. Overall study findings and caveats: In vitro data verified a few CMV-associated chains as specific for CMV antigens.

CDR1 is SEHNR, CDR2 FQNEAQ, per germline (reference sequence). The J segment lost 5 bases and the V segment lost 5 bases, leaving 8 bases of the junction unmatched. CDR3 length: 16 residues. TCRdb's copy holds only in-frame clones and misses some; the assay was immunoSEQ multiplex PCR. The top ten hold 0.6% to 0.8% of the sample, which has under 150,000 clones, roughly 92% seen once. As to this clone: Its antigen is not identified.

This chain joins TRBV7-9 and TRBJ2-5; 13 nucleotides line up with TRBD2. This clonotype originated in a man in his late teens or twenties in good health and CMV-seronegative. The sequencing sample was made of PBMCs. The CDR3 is CASSTIGLAGVETQYF. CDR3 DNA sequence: TGTGCCAGCAGCACAATTGGACTAGCGGGAGTGGAGACCCAGTACTTC.